The present entry profiles one T cell receptor (beta chain) with its context. Its specificity is unknown. The data are from a study of T cells in Graves' hyperthyroidism and ophthalmopathy. The V segment lost 4 bases and the J segment 6 bases; nucleotides outside the gene matches: 5. Germline lookup yields CDR1 LGHDT and CDR2 YNNKEL (reference sequence). The CDR3 totals 13 residues. Stable Graves' hyperthyroidism denoted no ophthalmopathy progression over 18 months. Amplification targeted TCR beta CDR3 regions from RNA transcripts. The study used the HTBI primer set for a first-round RT-PCR of the TCR CDR3. TCRdb re-derived calls from the multiplex PCR reads in MiXCR, one entry per CDR3 protein. The sample lists about 350,000 distinct CDR3 sequences; about 18% were seen once. The study, taken as a whole, reports: Among clonotypes expanded in thyroid above 0.001, most were also found in blood.

The sequence came from a woman younger than 35 with Graves' hyperthyroidism. The gene calls are TRBV3-1 and TRBJ1-2; 7 nucleotides line up with TRBD1. Sequencing was done on a sample of blood. CDR3 DNA: TGTGCCAGCAGCCCCACCAGGGGGGATGGCTACACCTTC. Translation: CASSPTRGDGYTF.